This T cell receptor beta chain was identified during a study of T cell responses to AZD1222 COVID-19 vaccine. Deletions cut 8 bases from V and 5 bases from J, with 13 bases between. The CDR3 has 12 residues. Some clones are missing from TCRdb's copy, which holds only in-frame ones; the method was immunoSEQ multiplex PCR. This sample yields some 120,000 clones, of which roughly nine tenths are seen a single time; 9.5% belongs to the top ten. The origin of this receptor is an adult who received the AZD1222 COVID-19 vaccine. This specimen was peripheral blood, taken 28 days after the second AZD1222 dose. The chain uses TRBV12-3 or TRBV12-4 and TRBJ2-7; tentative D call: TRBD2 (6 bases). Written as DNA, the CDR3 is TGTGCCAGCGGGAGGCTAGCCCACGAGCAGTACTTC. Translated, it gives CASGRLAHEQYF.